The 11 T cell receptor beta chains listed next were all sequenced from one sample in a study of T-cell reconstitution after alpha-beta-depleted transplantation in children (dated by TCRdb to 2016 to 2017). To prepare the library, PCR was applied. Sequenced on an Illumina HiSeq 2500. Molecular barcoding was employed in the preparation of TCR libraries, with unique molecular identifiers being used to normalize TCRbeta repertoire quantification. TCRdb ran its own pipeline on the public reads, namely fastp trimming at Q25 and MiXCR clone calling, and kept in-frame beta chains. Rows are unified per CDR3 protein, each entry keeping the most common DNA and genes. The sample includes about 480,000 distinct CDR3 sequences, with around an eighth observed a single time. The ten most abundant clones make up approximately 5.4% of the sample. Sequencing was performed on PBMCs from the stem cell graft donor, taken from the stem cell graft. Receptors originate from a human donor who donated a stem cell graft to a child with combined immunodeficiency.

This clonotype was observed a handful of times. The J gene is TRBJ2-1, the V gene TRBV20-1, with 11 positions matching TRBD2. The CDR3 is made up of 17 amino acids. Losses at the gene ends were 1 base for V and 2 bases for J; bases not matched to a gene: 7. Germline V gene lookup returns CDR1 DFQATT and CDR2 SNEGSKA (reference sequence). CDR3 region: CSARARLAGSTYNEQFF. The CDR3 region has the DNA TGCAGTGCTAGAGCCCGACTAGCGGGATCGACCTACAATGAGCAGTTCTTC.

This clonotype was counted a few times. The rearrangement joins TRBV18 to TRBJ2-7, with TRBD1 matching 7 bases. V lost 5 bases and J lost 7; bases outside the gene matches: 11. From germline, CDR1 is KGHSH and CDR2 LQKENI. CDR3 length equals 14 residues. The CDR3 nucleotides are TGTGCCAGCTCATTACGACAGGGATCGGGTGAGCAGTACTTC. This sequence encodes CASSLRQGSGEQYF. The complete variable domain, with remaining parts taken from reference TRBV18 and TRBJ2-7, reads NAGVMQNPRHLVRRRGQEARLRCSPMKGHSHVYWYRQLPEEGLKFMVYLQKENIIDESGMPKERFSAEFPKEGPSILRIQQVVRGDSAAYFCASSLRQGSGEQYFGPGTRLTVT.

This sequence joins TRBV7-8 and TRBJ1-4, with TRBD1 as a possible D gene (6 bases). The germline V gene encodes CDR1 SGHVS and CDR2 FQNEAQ. Deletions cut 2 bases from V and 8 bases from J, with 18 bases between. This CDR3 spans 16 amino acids. The CDR3 is CASSLYRSRGGEKLFF. In nucleotides, the CDR3 is TGTGCCAGCAGCTTATATAGGAGTAGGGGGGGCGAAAAACTGTTTTTT.

This chain links TRBV10-3 with TRBJ2-7, with D uncertain. The CDR3 spans 14 residues. CDR1 is ENHRY and CDR2 is SYGVKD in the germline V gene. The V end was cut by 0 bases, the J end by 7 bases, with 13 bases between. This CDR3 reads CAISESRPLGEQYF. Written as DNA, the CDR3 is TGTGCCATCAGTGAGTCACGACCCTTGGGTGAGCAGTACTTC.

This clonotype was seen repeatedly, ten times or more. A read error is possible here, since a much larger clone lies one base away. J is TRBJ2-1 and V is TRBV27, with 8 bases fitting TRBD1. The CDR3 contains 14 residues. Looked up from germline, CDR1 is MNHEY and CDR2 is SMNVEV (reference sequence). V dropped 3 bases and J dropped 7; count of bases not matched to a gene: 5. The CDR3 spells CASSFRGRMNEQFF. CDR3 nucleotides: TGTGCCAGCAGTTTCAGGGGGCGCATGAATGAGCAGTTCTTC.

The sample holds a few counts of this clonotype. As DNA, the CDR3 is TGTGCCAGCAGTTTGGAGAGGGGAGATACGCAGTATTTT. Translation gives CASSLERGDTQYF. The chain recombines TRBV12-3 or TRBV12-4 with TRBJ2-3, with D perhaps being TRBD1 or TRBD2 (5 bases each). Trimming left V 3 bases short and J 5 bases short, with 9 bases between. The CDR3 length is 13 residues.

The chain couples TRBV18 to TRBJ2-5; the D is unclear. Per germline, CDR1 KGHSH and CDR2 LQKENI. The length of the CDR3 is 13 residues. The V end was cut by 3 bases, the J end by 2 bases, with 7 bases between. CDR3 DNA sequence: TGTGCCAGCTCACCTTTACAGCAAGAGACCCAGTACTTC. This encodes CASSPLQQETQYF.

In its sample, this clonotype was seen a few times. V is TRBV5-6 and J is TRBJ2-4; D is ambiguous. The CDR3 sequence is 15 residues long. Germline V lookup: CDR1 SGHDT, CDR2 YYEEEE. The V end was cut by 3 bases, the J end by 2 bases, with 12 bases between. CDR3 residues: CASSSRSRSKNIQYF. CDR3 DNA: TGTGCCAGCAGCTCCCGGAGCAGGTCCAAAAACATTCAGTACTTC.

V usage is TRBV30 and J usage is TRBJ2-7, with 9 bases identical to TRBD1. From germline, CDR1 is GTSNPN and CDR2 SVGIG (reference sequence). After removal of 6 bases from V and 3 bases from J, the junction contained 6 bases not matched to a gene. This CDR3 is 13 amino acids long. CDR3 in amino acids: CACDPGQGYEQYF. Written as DNA, the CDR3 is TGTGCCTGTGACCCGGGACAGGGCTACGAGCAGTACTTC. The entire variable domain, with the rest obtained from reference TRBV30 and TRBJ2-7, is as follows: SQTIHQWPATLVQPVGSPLSLECTVEGTSNPNLYWYRQAAGRGLQLLFYSVGIGQISSEVPQNLSASRPQDRQFILSSKKLLLSDSGFYLCACDPGQGYEQYFGPGTRLTVT.

There are a few counts of this clonotype. The chain recombines TRBV9 with TRBJ2-5, with D tentatively TRBD2 (5 bases). The germline V gene has CDR1 SGDLS and CDR2 YYNGEE. Trimming took 1 base from V and 4 from J, leaving 11 bases between them. CDR3 size: 14 residues. The CDR3 region is CASSVSLEGETQYF. CDR3 coding DNA: TGTGCCAGCAGCGTATCACTAGAAGGAGAGACCCAGTACTTC.

This clonotype was observed at least ten times. The rearrangement uses TRBV12-3 or TRBV12-4 and TRBJ2-3; possibly TRBD1 for D (5 bases). Trimming pared 6 bases from V and 5 bases from J, leaving 18 bases between. The CDR3 covers 15 residues. The CDR3 DNA is TGTGCCAGCAGCCCCCAGGTCAGGGTTCAAGATACGCAGTATTTT. The encoded protein is CASSPQVRVQDTQYF.